This TCR beta chain was recovered during a study of T cell responses to AZD1222 COVID-19 vaccine. Study observations and caveats: Most donors were white British, females outnumbered males, and clonal diversity was possibly underestimated. Recipients of two AZD1222 doses showed rising Spike-specific TCR breadth and depth.

Trimming pared 1 base from V and 4 bases from J, leaving 16 bases between. Germline lookup yields CDR1 LGHNA and CDR2 YNFKEQ. This CDR3 is built from 16 residues. As to this clone: Its antigen is undetermined.

Method: immunoSEQ multiplex PCR; TCRdb's copy keeps in-frame clones and lacks some. The table includes around 160,000 clones, 93% detected once. The specimen comprised peripheral blood, sampled on day 0 of AZD1222 vaccination. This TCR derives from an adult in good health. The chain recombines TRBV4-2 with TRBJ1-2, with D possibly being TRBD1 (5 bases). The CDR3 nucleotides are TGTGCCAGCAGCCAAGCCGTGTCGCAGGACATCTATGGCTACACCTTC. Residues: CASSQAVSQDIYGYTF.